This T cell receptor (beta chain) was obtained from a study of cytomegalovirus exposure and HLA in healthy donors (dated by TCRdb to 2017 to 2019). With regard to the full study: An earlier analysis of roughly 630 of the donors reported roughly 300 Gb of sequence data and 117 million unique TCR beta sequences from about 179 million T cells. Roughly 300 gigabases of sequencing data and around 80 million unique TCR sequences made up an early release that covered under 750 HLA-typed donors. Of the roughly 400 genotyped donors, more than 75% were placed in the genetic ancestry cluster associated with self-reported Caucasian donors. The study was designed to test whether signatures of past pathogen exposure could be identified by cataloging public T cell receptors. The T cell repertoires of around 670 subjects were profiled by immunosequencing and related to cytomegalovirus serostatus. A separate validation cohort of 100 to 150 different subjects was used in addition to the 666-subject first cohort. High-throughput TCR immunosequencing, statistical association of individual TCRs with disease status, and machine learning were combined to predict cytomegalovirus infection status. To study patterns of TCR occurrence, a later analysis re-analyzed previously published TCR beta repertoires from 650 to 750 donors and added high-resolution HLA genotyping. Rather than using new phenotypic data, the later analysis identified candidate immune exposures from TCR beta sequences and from how often those sequences occurred across donors. An earlier analysis of more than 450 of the donors used high-throughput TCR beta sequencing to judge whether each TCR beta V gene segment behaved as functional or pseudogenic. Alongside the repertoire data, information on donor age, sex, ethnicity and CMV serostatus was compiled. Genome-wide SNP genotypes for about 65% of the 666 donors were used in a later genetic analysis, which treated that subset as a discovery cohort. All discovery cohort repertoires had been generated using a single sequencing platform. HLA typing included class I and class II loci at four-digit resolution. The number of donors typed differed by locus, with about 629-640 for A, B, C, DRB1 and DQB1, around 500 for DQA1, 606 for DPA1, and some 470 for DPB1. A few DR-DQ haplotypes were treated as single units for association and clustering because of strong linkage in the cohort. Among around 400 genotyped donors of the cohort, an average of roughly 230,000 unique TCR beta nucleotide sequences was sequenced per donor, of which 15% to 20% were non-productive. Results the study describes overall, beyond this receptor: The authors suggested that the approach could potentially be generalized to other disease states and immunological phenotypes. In vitro tests confirmed that a few of the cytomegalovirus-associated TCR beta chains recognize cytomegalovirus antigens. A later analysis found that TCR association rates varied across HLA loci, with DRB1 alleles showing the most associated TCRs and HLA-C alleles the fewest. Roughly uniform sequencing depth across donors was assumed in presence/absence analyses, although this assumption may not hold. According to a later analysis, parvovirus B19, influenza, CMV and Epstein-Barr virus appeared linked to several top co-occurrence clusters. In a later analysis, HLA-associated TCR beta chains showed more clonal expansion and lower generation probabilities than non-associated chains that were equally common. Some IMGT-functional V segments, including TRBV6-2 and TRBV6-3, could not be distinguished by the 87-base-pair reads and were therefore excluded. Because HLA typing was unavailable for some donors at each locus, only the typed subset was used in association tests. In a later analysis, some 18,000 TCR beta sequences were associated with specific HLA alleles at a false discovery rate of 0.05. Most TCR sequences were observed very rarely across donors, whereas some public TCRs were present in many individuals. Assigning TCR associations to individual alleles was difficult when HLA alleles, especially DR and DQ, strongly co-occurred. A later genetic analysis reported fewer N-insertions in productive TCRs among donors in an Asian-associated ancestry cluster than the roughly 640-donor mean. In both the original and validation cohorts, the classifier was reported to diagnose cytomegalovirus status with high specificity and sensitivity. The study listed 150 to 200 TCR beta chains as associated with cytomegalovirus. Most CMV-associated TCR beta chains appeared to be HLA-restricted in a later analysis, and the HLA associations seemed to be driven largely by CMV exposure. Correlated functional status among segregating V segments might reflect linkage disequilibrium, but an unknown experimental factor could not be ruled out. V-gene and J-gene trimming of TCR beta chains was associated with a missense DCLRE1C variant in a later genetic analysis, and the association was replicated in an independent cohort. An earlier analysis of several hundred of the donors showed that most TCR beta V segments appeared in productive rearrangements either about 90% or about 30% of the time, which broadly matched IMGT annotations. Because counts were too low, about 15 rarely observed V segments, including chromosome 9 orphons, were left out of the earlier analysis of 500 to 650 of the donors. A further reported finding was that TCR beta sequences accurately predicted the HLA-A and HLA-B alleles for most subjects in the first cohort. A group of highly shared sequence variants was considered likely to be a technical artifact of the sequencing pipeline. This cohort had only TCR beta chains sequenced, and the lack of alpha or paired-chain data limited which features could be detected. CMV serostatus was the only immune exposure information available for the cohort.

In regard to this clone: The target of this receptor is not known. Base qualities were left out, and no much larger clone turns up one base away.

The method behind the library was the immunoSEQ multiplex PCR assay. The multiplex PCR relied on a mix of 60 forward primers for TCR Vbeta segments and 13 reverse primers for TCR Jbeta segments. The CDR3 region of rearranged TCR beta genes was amplified from genomic DNA with a multiplex PCR assay. The Illumina HiSeq System was used to sequence the amplified TCR beta libraries as 87-base-pair reads. The original pipeline was this. Across the 700 or so repertoires, a later analysis counted about 81 million unique TCR beta chains, approximately 12 million of which were shared by at least two donors. Raw reads were error-corrected and collapsed into unique sequences with a nearest-neighbor algorithm that merged closely related sequences to remove PCR and sequencing errors. V, D and J gene segments were assigned by aligning CDR3 sequences to IMGT reference sequences. For a sequence to be retained, a match of at least six nucleotides was required to both a V gene segment and a J gene segment. A rearrangement was called productive if the CDR3 had no stop codons and remained in frame with V and J, and every other rearrangement was called non-productive. Following IMGT convention, CDR3 was defined as the stretch from the second conserved V-encoded cysteine up to the conserved J-encoded phenylalanine. The earlier analysis of about 640 of the donors excluded any sequence lacking an unambiguous match to a single V gene segment. In an earlier analysis of approximately 550 of the donors, V segments were called functional above 56.7% productive rearrangements and were called segregating when the between-donor standard deviation exceeded 5%. To diagnose cytomegalovirus status from the catalog of TCR beta chain sequences, a statistical classification framework was built. A later analysis assigned V and J genes by comparing TCR nucleotide sequences with IMGT/GENE-DB human TR gene sequences. The TCRdist pipeline was used in a later analysis to assign CDR3 sequences and most-parsimonious VDJ recombination scenarios. A later analysis defined each TCR beta chain by its CDR3 amino acid sequence plus V-gene family, and excluded reads lacking a unique V-gene family. In a later analysis, approximately 640 highly shared, low-generation-probability nucleotide sequences were removed to address suspected cross-contamination and a sequencing artifact. For each public chain, a later analysis derived a clonal expansion index from normalized ranks of inferred template counts within each repertoire. In a later analysis, generation probabilities were computed with a VDJ recombination model fitted to out-of-frame rearrangements, and the resulting probabilities were checked against IGoR. In a later analysis, TCR-TCR, TCR-HLA and TCR-CMV co-occurrence was scored with hypergeometric tests, and a repertoire-size bias correction was applied to TCR pairs. False discovery rates were estimated in a later analysis by permuting HLA or CMV assignments 20 times. In a later analysis, co-occurring TCRs were grouped with DBSCAN, and TCRdist sequence similarity was added when clustering was performed within HLA-allele-positive subsets. For co-occurrence clustering, repertoires with fewer than 30,000 or more than 120,000 public chains were excluded, along with about five repertoires with anomalous nucleotide sharing. TCRdb carries this immuneACCESS record with in-frame sequences only. Its versions omit some clonotypes, under half of them owing to an unresolved V gene in the studies checked, with the rest unexplained. V and J calls and clone size come straight from that table; D and trimming were deduced from the DNA. The sample table lists approximately 54,000 clones, around 82% of them with a count of one. Under 3.5% of the sample is taken by the ten largest.

Spanning cysteine to phenylalanine, the CDR3 consists of 15 amino acids. Here the CDR3 DNA is all that survives: 45 bases in frame from base 1. According to the germline V gene (reference sequence), CDR1 reads GTSNPN and CDR2 reads SVGIG. V is trimmed back by 3 bases and J by 9 bases, and the junction contains 12 bases that no gene match accounts for. The cohort comprised hundreds of healthy bone marrow donors. At the time of sampling, all cohort members were nominally healthy, though unrecorded immune exposures were likely present. The donor was CMV seronegative and was included in the group of a few hundred seronegative cohort members. Every donor gave a peripheral blood sample, and the peripheral blood mononuclear cells from that sample were used for TCR beta sequencing. Genomic DNA was extracted from the blood cell samples with the Qiagen DNeasy Blood Extraction Kit.

The TCR comes from a woman under 30 in good health and CMV-seronegative. The rearranged segments are TRBV30 and TRBJ1-5, with 9 middle bases fitting TRBD1. The sequenced sample was PBMCs. CDR3 region: CAWSPGQGGVWPQHF. In nucleotide form, the sequence is TGTGCCTGGAGCCCGGGACAGGGTGGTGTATGGCCCCAGCATTTT.